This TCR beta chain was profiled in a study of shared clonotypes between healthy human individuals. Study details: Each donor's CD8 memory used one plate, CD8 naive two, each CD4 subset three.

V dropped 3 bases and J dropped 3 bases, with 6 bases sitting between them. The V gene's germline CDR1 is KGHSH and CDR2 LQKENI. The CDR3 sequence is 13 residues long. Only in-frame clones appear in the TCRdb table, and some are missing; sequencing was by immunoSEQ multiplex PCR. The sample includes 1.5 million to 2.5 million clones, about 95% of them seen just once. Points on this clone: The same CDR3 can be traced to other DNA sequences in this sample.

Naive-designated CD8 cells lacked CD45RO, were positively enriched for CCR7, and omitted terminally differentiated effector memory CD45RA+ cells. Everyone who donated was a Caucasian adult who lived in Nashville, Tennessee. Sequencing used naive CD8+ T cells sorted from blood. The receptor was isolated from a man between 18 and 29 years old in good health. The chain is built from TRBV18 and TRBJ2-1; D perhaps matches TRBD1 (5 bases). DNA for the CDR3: TGTGCCAGCTCACCTGACAGCTACAATGAGCAGTTCTTC. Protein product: CASSPDSYNEQFF.